The 3 T cell receptor beta chains reported below all come from one sample, sequenced in a study of T cell repertoires in cytomegalovirus infection. Using its own MiXCR run on the reads, TCRdb lists one record per CDR3 protein. The sample yields 200,000 to 300,000 distinct CDR3 sequences, 9% to 15% seen once. Sequencing was done on a sample of PBMCs. Receptor source: a human donor in good health (CMV status not recorded). Some clones in this sample may be carry-over from other donors' samples.

This clonotype was recorded many times. The chain couples TRBV2 to TRBJ2-1; either TRBD1 or TRBD2 may fit D (5 bases each). Per germline, CDR1 SNHLY and CDR2 FYNNEI. This CDR3 comprises 13 residues. V was trimmed by 10 bases and J by 8 bases, leaving 18 bases between them. The CDR3 loop is CATNNLLGDEQFF. The CDR3 nucleotides are TGTGCCACCAACAACTTACTAGGGGATGAGCAGTTCTTC.

Ten or more counts support this clonotype. The chain links TRBV2 to TRBJ1-1; no reliable D call. The V end was cut by 4 bases, the J end by 1 base, with 16 bases between. CDR1 is SNHLY, CDR2 FYNNEI, per germline. The CDR3 runs to 16 residues. CDR3 coding DNA: TGTGCCAGCAGTGTACAACCCTTGTGGTGGAACACTGAAGCTTTCTTT. Translating it yields CASSVQPLWWNTEAFF.

The J gene is TRBJ1-1, the V gene TRBV5-4, with 8 bases that match TRBD1. Germline values: CDR1 SGHNT, CDR2 YYREEE (reference sequence). This CDR3 is 15 amino acids long. V was pared by 0 bases and J by 7 bases, with 8 bases of the junction left unmatched. The CDR3: CASSLAVQGAGEAFF. The CDR3 DNA sequence: TGTGCCAGCAGCTTGGCCGTGCAGGGGGCGGGTGAAGCTTTCTTT.